These 22 T cell receptor beta chains were all obtained from the same sample, sequenced in a study of blood T cell repertoires in COVID-19 (dated by TCRdb to 2018 to 2020). The library was built by means of the immunoSEQ multiplex PCR assay. As stored in TCRdb, this immuneACCESS dataset retains in-frame rearrangements with V and J assigned. A fraction of the clones does not appear; measured against another copy, unresolved V genes explain less than half of the discrepancy, and the remainder lacks a known reason. The sample contains under 350,000 clones, about 89% of them found a single time. Of the sample, roughly 3% is held by the ten largest clones. The specimen sequenced was PBMCs or T cells enriched from blood (not recorded which). The receptors come from a woman aged 18 to 35 who had recovered from COVID-19.

The chain recombines TRBV7-9 with TRBJ1-2; tentative D call: TRBD1 (6 bases). Germline V gene sequence: CDR1 SEHNR, CDR2 FQNEAQ (reference sequence). The ends were cut back, 4 bases at V and 2 bases at J, with 14 bases in the middle. CDR3 length: 15 amino acids. The DNA of the CDR3 is TGTGCCAGCAGCTCCGGAACAGGGTTAAACTATGGCTACACCTTC. Amino acids: CASSSGTGLNYGYTF. The full variable domain, its missing parts supplied by reference TRBV7-9 and TRBJ1-2, is DTGVSQNPRHKITKRGQNVTFRCDPISEHNRLYWYRQTLGQGPEFLTYFQNEAQLEKSRLLSDRFSAERPKGSFSTLEIQRTEQGDSAMYLCASSSGTGLNYGYTFGSGTRLTVV.

This clone was seen at least ten times. V and J are TRBV11-1 and TRBJ2-7; 13 bases align to TRBD2. Trimming took 5 bases from V and 5 from J; bases not matched to a gene: 6. This CDR3 contains 15 residues. Germline V gives CDR1 SGHAT, CDR2 FQDESV (reference sequence). The CDR3 sequence is CASSPRTSGSNEQYF. The DNA for the CDR3 is TGTGCCAGCAGCCCCAGGACTAGCGGGAGTAACGAGCAGTACTTC.

This rearrangement joins TRBV9 to TRBJ1-3, with D uncertain. The V end lost 3 bases, the J end lost 7 bases, and 17 bases lay between the germline ends. Germline assignment: CDR1 SGDLS and CDR2 YYNGEE. This CDR3 region has 15 residues. In DNA, the CDR3 is TGTGCCAGCAGCGCTGGCCTGGGAGTATCGAACACCATATATTTT. Protein product: CASSAGLGVSNTIYF. Full variable domain (rest looked up from reference TRBV9 and TRBJ1-3): DSGVTQTPKHLITATGQRVTLRCSPRSGDLSVYWYQQSLDQGLQFLIQYYNGEERAKGNILERFSAQQFPDLHSELNLSSLELGDSALYFCASSAGLGVSNTIYFGEGSWLTVV.

The rearrangement links TRBV3-1 (or the pseudogene TRBV3-2) to TRBJ2-7; 9 nucleotides line up with TRBD1. V lost 6 bases, J lost 7 bases, and 7 bases stayed unmatched. The length of the CDR3 is 13 residues. The germline CDR1 and CDR2 sequences are LGHDT and YNNKEL (reference sequence). In DNA, the CDR3 is TGTGCCAGCAGTCAACAGGGGGCCGGGGAGCAGTACTTC. Protein sequence: CASSQQGAGEQYF.

A remark on this clone: Other DNA sequences from this sample encode an identical CDR3 as well. The chain employs TRBV5-1 and TRBJ2-1; maybe TRBD2 (6 bases). CDR3 size: 15 residues. The germline V and J ends were trimmed by 2 bases and 2 bases, with 11 bases remaining between them. Germline CDR1 SGHRS, CDR2 YFSETQ. CDR3 coding DNA: TGCGCCAGCAGCTTAGCGGGCGGCACCTACAATGAGCAGTTCTTC. Its protein is CASSLAGGTYNEQFF.

The V gene is TRBV7-3, the J gene TRBJ1-1; a possible D gene is TRBD1 (5 bases). Looked up from germline, CDR1 is SGHTA and CDR2 is FQGTGA. The CDR3 extends over 15 amino acids. V was cut by 3 bases and J by 2 bases, with 13 bases left in between. This CDR3 is CASSLGGRDNTEAFF. As DNA, the CDR3 is TGTGCCAGCAGCTTGGGCGGCAGGGATAACACTGAAGCTTTCTTT.

CDR3 amino acids: CASSLDPRGGPGETQYF. For the CDR3, the DNA is TGTGCCAGCAGCTTGGATCCGCGGGGGGGCCCGGGGGAGACCCAGTACTTC. The chain is built from TRBV5-4 and TRBJ2-5, with 9 bases that match TRBD2. The CDR3 totals 17 residues. The V and J ends lost 0 bases and 5 bases, in that order; junction bases with no gene match: 11. CDR1 and CDR2 (germline): SGHNT, YYREEE (reference sequence). The variable domain in full, with the rest retrieved from reference TRBV5-4 and TRBJ2-5, is ETGVTQSPTHLIKTRGQQVTLRCSSQSGHNTVSWYQQALGQGPQFIFQYYREEENGRGNFPPRFSGLQFPNYSSELNVNALELDDSALYLCASSLDPRGGPGETQYFGPGTRLLVL.

The V gene is TRBV25-1, the J gene TRBJ1-5, with 7 bases lining up with TRBD1. The V and J ends lost 6 bases and 7 bases, in that order; junction bases with no gene match: 9. This CDR3 comprises 14 residues. Germline lookup yields CDR1 MGHDK and CDR2 SYGVNS. The CDR3 DNA is TGTGCCAGCAGCCCGACAGGGTCGGAACAGCCCCAGCATTTT. This sequence encodes CASSPTGSEQPQHF.

The rearrangement uses TRBV10-3 and TRBJ2-3, with a possible D match to TRBD1 (6 bases). Germline assignment: CDR1 ENHRY and CDR2 SYGVKD. The CDR3 spans 12 residues. The V and J ends lost 11 bases and 2 bases respectively, with 11 bases between them. The CDR3 DNA follows: TGTGCCGTCGGACAGCTCACAGATACGCAGTATTTT. Translated: CAVGQLTDTQYF.

The chain carries TRBV19 and TRBJ1-1; 9 bases agree with TRBD1. Per germline, CDR1 LNHDA and CDR2 SQIVND (reference sequence). The CDR3 length is 13 residues. Losses at the gene ends were 9 bases for V and 11 bases for J; bases not matched to a gene: 13. This CDR3 is CASRDREGFGAFF. CDR3 sequence (DNA): TGTGCCAGCCGGGACAGGGAAGGTTTCGGGGCTTTCTTT.

The chain employs TRBV5-3 and TRBJ2-5; 9 positions match TRBD2. TRBV5-3 is recorded as an ORF, its role being uncertain. V lost 2 bases and J lost 1; bases outside the gene matches: 3. The CDR3 consists of 15 residues. CDR3 DNA: TGTGCCAGAAGCTTTAGCGGGGGCCGCCAAGAGACCCAGTACTTC. Residues: CARSFSGGRQETQYF.

J is TRBJ2-1 and V is TRBV11-3, with a tentative D call TRBD2 (6 bases). CDR3 size: 14 residues. V was pared by 1 base and J by 7 bases, with 11 bases between. Germline-derived CDR1 and CDR2 are SGHNT and YENEEA. CDR3 in DNA: TGTGCCAGCAGCTTAGGGGGACTGGGGAATGAGCAGTTCTTC. This codes for CASSLGGLGNEQFF.

The chain couples TRBV7-9 to TRBJ2-7; TRBD1 might be the D (5 bases). The length of the CDR3 is 12 residues. The ends were cut back, 3 bases at V and 4 bases at J, with 7 bases in the middle. Germline CDR1 SEHNR, CDR2 FQNEAQ (reference sequence). The CDR3 loop is CASSLDIYEQYF. CDR3 DNA sequence: TGTGCCAGCAGCTTGGACATTTACGAGCAGTACTTC.

The chain recombines TRBV10-3 with TRBJ1-1; 7 bases are a match to TRBD1. This CDR3 comprises 17 residues. V trimming: 4 bases; J trimming: 0 bases; junction bases outside the gene matches: 11. Germline V gives CDR1 ENHRY, CDR2 SYGVKD. DNA of the CDR3: TGTGCCATCAGTGTCCCACTTTCGGGACAGATGAACACTGAAGCTTTCTTT. Protein: CAISVPLSGQMNTEAFF.

About this clone itself: Other nucleotide sequences in the sample specify the same CDR3. The chain links TRBV5-4 to TRBJ2-7; no clear D. Trimming took 0 bases from V and 1 from J, leaving 5 bases between them. The CDR3 spans 13 residues. Germline CDR1 and CDR2: SGHNT and YYREEE (reference sequence). The CDR3 sequence is CASSLVGSYEQYF. CDR3 sequence (DNA): TGTGCCAGCAGCTTGGTCGGTTCCTACGAGCAGTACTTC.

The chain has TRBV7-8 and TRBJ1-3; TRBD1 is a possible D gene (5 bases). The V gene's germline CDR1 is SGHVS and CDR2 FQNEAQ. The CDR3 consists of 14 residues. V was trimmed by 3 bases and J by 4 bases, leaving 10 bases between them. CDR3 nucleotide sequence: TGTGCCAGCAGCTTTCCGACAGTAGGAAACACCATATATTTT. This codes for CASSFPTVGNTIYF.

The chain recombines TRBV9 with TRBJ2-3, with 11 bases aligning to TRBD2. This CDR3 is built from 14 residues. V was clipped by 5 bases and J by 5 bases; unmatched bases: 4. CDR1 is SGDLS, CDR2 YYNGEE, per germline. The CDR3 bases are TGTGCCAGCAGACCGGGACTAGCGGTAGATACGCAGTATTTT. Translation: CASRPGLAVDTQYF.

V and J are TRBV18 and TRBJ1-4, with D maybe TRBD1 (6 bases). Between the trimmed V and J ends, which lost 1 base and 0 bases, there was a span of 9 bases. Germline CDR1 and CDR2: KGHSH and LQKENI. This CDR3 comprises 16 residues. CDR3 coding DNA: TGTGCCAGCTCACCACGACAGGCTACAACTAATGAAAAACTGTTTTTT. This gives the protein CASSPRQATTNEKLFF.

The chain combines TRBV4-1 with TRBJ2-6, with 12 bases matching TRBD2. Germline values: CDR1 MGHRA, CDR2 YSYEKL. This CDR3 spans 17 amino acids. The J segment lost 3 bases and the V segment lost 7 bases, leaving 7 bases of the junction unmatched. CDR3 nucleotides: TGCGCCAGCACCTCTCTAGCGGGGGGGCTTGGGGCCAACGTCCTGACTTTC. Translation: CASTSLAGGLGANVLTF.

This sequence joins TRBV19 and TRBJ2-5; 7 bases match TRBD1. The CDR3 is made up of 15 amino acids. J gave up 4 bases and V 5 bases, and 10 bases lay outside the gene matches. CDR1 is LNHDA and CDR2 is SQIVND in the germline V gene (reference sequence). CDR3: CASSLDLTGAETQYF. DNA for the CDR3: TGTGCCAGTAGTCTCGATCTAACAGGGGCAGAGACCCAGTACTTC.

This chain links TRBV4-3 with TRBJ2-3, with D uncertain. Germline V CDR1 and CDR2: LGHNA, YSLEER. This CDR3 region has 14 residues. V lost 0 bases, J lost 0 bases, and 4 bases lay in between. As DNA, the CDR3 is TGCGCCAGCAGCCAAGATATGAGCACAGATACGCAGTATTTT. This codes for CASSQDMSTDTQYF.

V and J are TRBV5-1 and TRBJ2-3; 9 bases are shared with TRBD2. The V and J ends lost 5 bases and 2 bases, in that order; junction bases with no gene match: 3. The CDR3 runs 14 residues. Germline CDR1 and CDR2: SGHRS and YFSETQ. Here the CDR3 DNA reads TGCGCCAGCAGTAGACTAGCGGACACAGATACGCAGTATTTT. Translating it yields CASSRLADTDTQYF.